This T cell receptor (beta chain) was captured in a study of shared clonotypes between healthy human individuals. Study at large: Aged 18 to 49, the donors were a couple of women and a few men.

Whole-study findings and limits: Larger richness was generally estimated for naive than memory subsets. Only blood underwent sampling, and tissue repertoires likely differ.

CDR3 length equals 13 residues. With 2 bases removed from V and 3 bases from J, the gap between germline ends came to 8 bases. Germline values: CDR1 GTSNPN, CDR2 SVGIG (reference sequence). Concerning this clone itself: No antigen is known for it.

Data came from immunoSEQ multiplex PCR; TCRdb stores just in-frame clones and leaves some out. The sample holds approximately 2.5 million clones, 93% seen once. The sequence was collected from a man between 18 and 29 years old in good health. Some clones in this sample may be carry-over from other donors' samples. The chain recombines TRBV30 with TRBJ1-5; D not resolved. The sample comprised naive CD4+ T cells from PBMCs. This sample's subset: CD45RA+ positively selected. This CDR3 reads CAWSLTYNQPQHF. The CDR3 coding sequence is TGTGCCTGGAGTCTGACATACAATCAGCCCCAGCATTTT.